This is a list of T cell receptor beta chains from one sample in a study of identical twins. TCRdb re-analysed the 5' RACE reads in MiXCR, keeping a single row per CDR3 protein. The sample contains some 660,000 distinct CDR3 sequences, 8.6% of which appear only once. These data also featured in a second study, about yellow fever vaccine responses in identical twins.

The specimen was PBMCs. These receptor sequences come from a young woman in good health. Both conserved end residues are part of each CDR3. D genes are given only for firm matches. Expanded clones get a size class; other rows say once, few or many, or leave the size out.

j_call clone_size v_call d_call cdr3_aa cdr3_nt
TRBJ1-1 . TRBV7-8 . CASSISGPTEAFF TGTGCCAGCAGTATCAGCGGGCCCACTGAAGCTTTCTTT
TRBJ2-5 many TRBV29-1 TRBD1 CSDPRGQGEETQYF TGCAGCGACCCAAGGGGGCAGGGCGAAGAGACCCAGTACTTC
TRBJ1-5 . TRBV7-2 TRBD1 CASSSGTDNQPQHF TGTGCCAGCAGCTCCGGGACAGATAATCAGCCCCAGCATTTT
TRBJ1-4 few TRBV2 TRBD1 CASRDREDEKLFF TGTGCCAGCAGGGACAGGGAAGATGAAAAACTGTTTTTT
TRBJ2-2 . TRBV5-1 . CASSLMEGLDTGELFF TGCGCCAGCAGCTTGATGGAGGGTTTGGACACCGGGGAGCTGTTTTTT
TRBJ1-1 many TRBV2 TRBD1 CASKRQGAWTEAFF TGTGCCAGCAAACGACAGGGGGCGTGGACTGAAGCTTTCTTT
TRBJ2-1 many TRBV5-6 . CASSLAAAGYNEQFF TGTGCCAGCAGCTTGGCGGCGGCAGGGTACAATGAGCAGTTCTTC
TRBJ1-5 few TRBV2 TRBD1 CASSLTTGKGQPQHF TGTGCCAGCAGTTTAACGACAGGGAAGGGTCAGCCCCAGCATTTT
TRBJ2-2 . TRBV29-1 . CSATHSNTGELFF TGCAGCGCTACACATTCGAACACCGGGGAGCTGTTTTTT
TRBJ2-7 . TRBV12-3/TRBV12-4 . CASARRPAGSTYEQYF TGTGCCAGTGCGAGACGTCCGGCGGGTTCTACCTACGAGCAGTACTTC
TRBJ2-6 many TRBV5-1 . CASSLNLAGANVLTF TGCGCCAGCAGCTTGAACCTTGCTGGGGCCAACGTCCTGACTTTC
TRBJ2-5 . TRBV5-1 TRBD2 CASSLPQGAGVPRTQYF TGCGCCAGCAGCTTGCCTCAGGGAGCGGGAGTACCCAGGACCCAGTACTTC
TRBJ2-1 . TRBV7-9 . CASSSTEPTRNYNEQFF TGTGCCAGCAGCTCCACCGAACCCACTAGGAACTACAATGAGCAGTTCTTC
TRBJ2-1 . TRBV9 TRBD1 CASSVARQGAGEQFF TGTGCCAGCAGCGTAGCTAGACAGGGGGCAGGTGAGCAGTTCTTC
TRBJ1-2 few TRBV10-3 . CAISDFSDGNYGYTF TGTGCCATCAGTGATTTTTCGGACGGGAACTATGGCTACACCTTC
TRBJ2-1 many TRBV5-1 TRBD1 CASSGTVLHEQFF TGCGCCAGCAGCGGGACAGTCCTTCATGAGCAGTTCTTC
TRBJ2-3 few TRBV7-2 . CASSLGFGLSTDTQYF TGTGCCAGCAGCTTAGGGTTCGGGCTGAGCACAGATACGCAGTATTTT
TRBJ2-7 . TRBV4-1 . CASSQDLGGLYEQYF TGCGCCAGCAGCCAAGATCTAGGGGGGCTCTACGAGCAGTACTTC
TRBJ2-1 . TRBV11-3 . CASSFGAGPSNEQFF TGTGCCAGCAGCTTTGGGGCAGGGCCCAGCAATGAGCAGTTCTTC
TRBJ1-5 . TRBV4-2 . CASSQDKGNNQPQHF TGTGCCAGCAGCCAAGATAAGGGGAATAATCAGCCCCAGCATTTT
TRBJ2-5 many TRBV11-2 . CASSLGLAETQYF TGTGCCAGCAGCCTCGGACTGGCGGAGACCCAGTACTTC
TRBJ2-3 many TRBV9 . CASSAATDTQYF TGTGCCAGCAGCGCCGCCACAGATACGCAGTATTTT
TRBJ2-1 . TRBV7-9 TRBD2 CASSLKTSGSNEQFF TGTGCCAGCAGCTTAAAAACTAGCGGGAGTAATGAGCAGTTCTTC
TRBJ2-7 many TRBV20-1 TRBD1 CSAPDRTYEQYF TGCAGTGCTCCGGACAGGACCTACGAGCAGTACTTC
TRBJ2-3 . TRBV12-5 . CASGLTDSGTRTDTQYF TGTGCTAGTGGTTTAACCGACAGTGGAACTCGCACAGATACGCAGTATTTT
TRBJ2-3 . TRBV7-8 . CASTDPGGAQAHTQYF TGTGCCAGCACCGACCCCGGCGGGGCTCAGGCCCATACGCAGTATTTT
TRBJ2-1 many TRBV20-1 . CSAPRGVMGGEQFF TGCAGTGCCCCTCGGGGCGTGATGGGTGGTGAGCAGTTCTTC
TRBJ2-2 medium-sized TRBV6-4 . CASPPGLPICLNGELFF TGTGCCAGTCCGCCGGGACTGCCGATTTGTTTGAACGGGGAGCTGTTTTTT
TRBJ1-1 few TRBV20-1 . CSAREAGVTEAFF TGCAGTGCTAGAGAGGCAGGGGTGACTGAAGCTTTCTTT
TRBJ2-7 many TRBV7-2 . CASKSPGLPWEQYF TGTGCCAGCAAATCACCGGGGTTACCGTGGGAGCAGTACTTC
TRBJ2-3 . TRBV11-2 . CDSSFSVGWGSRRADTQYF TGTGACAGCAGCTTTTCCGTCGGCTGGGGCAGTCGGAGAGCAGATACGCAGTATTTT
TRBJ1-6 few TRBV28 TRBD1 CASSYTGTGTSPLHF TGTGCCAGCAGTTACACCGGGACAGGGACTTCACCCCTCCACTTT
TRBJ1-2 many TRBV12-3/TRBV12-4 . CASSFRGEGGYTF TGTGCCAGCAGTTTTAGGGGGGAGGGTGGCTACACCTTC